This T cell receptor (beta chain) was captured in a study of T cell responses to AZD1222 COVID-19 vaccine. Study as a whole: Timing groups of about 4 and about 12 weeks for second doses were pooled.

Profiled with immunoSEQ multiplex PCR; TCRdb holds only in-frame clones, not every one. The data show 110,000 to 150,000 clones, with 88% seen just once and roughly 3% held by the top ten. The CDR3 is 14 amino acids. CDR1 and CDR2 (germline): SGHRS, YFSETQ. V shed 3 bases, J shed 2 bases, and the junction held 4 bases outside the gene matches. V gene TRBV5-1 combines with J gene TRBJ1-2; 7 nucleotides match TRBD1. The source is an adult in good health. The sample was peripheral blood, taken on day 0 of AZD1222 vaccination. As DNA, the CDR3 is TGCGCCAGCAGCTCGCCGGGACAGAACTATGGCTACACCTTC. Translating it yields CASSSPGQNYGYTF.